Below are 16 T cell receptor beta chains sequenced from a single sample in a study of T-cell memory formation after mild COVID-19. One entry per CDR3 protein, called by TCRdb with MiXCR from the 5' RACE reads. Counted here are about 320,000 distinct CDR3 sequences, about 13% occurring once; the ten biggest clones make up under 25%. Material for sequencing was PBMCs or a T cell subset sorted from them (not recorded which). All receptors derive from a man between 18 and 29 years old who had mild COVID-19 (a few samples of this study predate the infection). Cell type and time point are not known.

This clonotype was seen many times. The chain uses TRBV27 and TRBJ2-3; 10 bases line up with TRBD2. The CDR3 loop spans 16 amino acids. V shed 2 bases, J shed 6 bases, and the junction held 8 bases outside the gene matches. Germline V lookup: CDR1 MNHEY, CDR2 SMNVEV (reference sequence). The CDR3 is CASSLDPAGGPDTQYF. The CDR3 DNA sequence: TGTGCCAGCAGTTTAGACCCAGCGGGGGGGCCCGATACGCAGTATTTT.

Only a few counts were recorded for this clonotype. The V gene is TRBV6-4, the J gene TRBJ1-6; the match to TRBD1 covers 8 bases. With 6 bases clipped from V and 6 bases from J, the junction kept 10 bases outside the gene matches. The CDR3 has 16 amino acids. Germline values: CDR1 MRHNA, CDR2 SNTAGT. The CDR3 sequence: CASRAFGQGVNSPLHF. CDR3 nucleotides: TGTGCCAGCAGAGCATTCGGACAGGGTGTTAATTCACCCCTCCACTTT.

In this sample, this clonotype turned up many times. The V call is TRBV18, the J call TRBJ1-1; possible D gene TRBD1, 6 bases. The germline V gene has CDR1 KGHSH and CDR2 LQKENI. The length of the CDR3 is 13 residues. Trimming removed 8 bases from V and 4 bases from J, with 14 bases in between. CDR3 coding DNA: TGTGCCAGCAGTCCACAGGGTGGCACTGAAGCTTTCTTT. It yields the protein CASSPQGGTEAFF.

This clonotype showed up many times. The V gene is TRBV5-1, the J gene TRBJ2-5; TRBD2 matches at 8 bases. V gave up 2 bases and J gave up 1 base; unmatched junction bases: 4. The CDR3 has 15 amino acids. Germline V CDR1 and CDR2: SGHRS, YFSETQ. This chain's CDR3 is CASSFVAGGQETQYF. CDR3 nucleotide sequence: TGCGCCAGCAGCTTCGTGGCGGGGGGCCAAGAGACCCAGTACTTC.

This clonotype was observed many times. The chain is built from TRBV4-1 and TRBJ1-1, with TRBD1 matching 7 bases. The V gene end was trimmed by 3 bases and the J gene end by 0 bases; junction bases not matched to a gene: 22. This CDR3 contains 21 residues. In germline, CDR1 is MGHRA, CDR2 YSYEKL. The CDR3 sequence: CASSQLFQNFRDSLLNTEAFF. The CDR3, as DNA: TGCGCCAGCAGCCAGCTATTCCAGAATTTCCGGGACAGCCTTCTGAACACTGAAGCTTTCTTT.

Only a few counts were recorded for this clonotype. The V call is TRBV5-1, the J call TRBJ1-1; D not certain. Trimming shortened V by 6 bases and J by 1 base, and 4 bases separated the two germline ends. Germline CDR1 SGHRS, CDR2 YFSETQ. CDR3 length: 11 residues. CDR3 coding DNA: TGCGCCAGCAAAAAGAACACTGAAGCTTTCTTT. Translating gives CASKKNTEAFF.

The chain is built from TRBV9 and TRBJ1-2, with D unclear. Trimming left V 3 bases short and J 8 bases short, with 11 bases between. The CDR3 spans 12 residues. Germline lookup yields CDR1 SGDLS and CDR2 YYNGEE. CDR3 protein: CASSALPGGYTF. CDR3 sequence (DNA): TGTGCCAGCAGCGCCCTACCTGGGGGCTACACCTTC.

The rearrangement links TRBV6-5 to TRBJ2-1; D gene ambiguous. CDR1 MNHEY and CDR2 SVGAGI come from the germline V gene. CDR3 length: 15 amino acids. The V gene lost 2 bases and the J gene lost 0 bases, with 8 bases spanning the gap. The chain's CDR3 is CASSYGESSYNEQFF. The DNA for the CDR3 is TGTGCCAGCAGTTACGGCGAGAGCTCCTACAATGAGCAGTTCTTC.

This clonotype was seen more than once but under ten times. V usage is TRBV15 and J usage is TRBJ1-5; unclear D gene. The CDR3 covers 16 residues. V was pared by 5 bases and J by 0 bases, with 14 bases between. Germline loops: CDR1 LNHNV, CDR2 YYDKDF (reference sequence). The CDR3 nucleotides read TGTGCCACCAGCGGGGAGGTGGGGAATAGCAATCAGCCCCAGCATTTT. Its translation is CATSGEVGNSNQPQHF.

The chain uses TRBV5-1 and TRBJ2-6; a weak D match, TRBD1 (6 bases). Looked up from germline, CDR1 is SGHRS and CDR2 is YFSETQ. This CDR3 is built from 15 residues. Trimming stripped 4 bases from V and 2 bases from J, with 10 bases between. Here the CDR3 DNA reads TGCGCCAGCAGCACAGGGACCACTGGGGCCAACGTCCTGACTTTC. Its translation is CASSTGTTGANVLTF.

A few counts support this clonotype. V gene TRBV7-9 combines with J gene TRBJ2-7; 7 bases map to TRBD1. After removal of 3 bases from V and 2 bases from J, the junction contained 7 bases not matched to a gene. CDR1 and CDR2 from the germline V gene are SEHNR and FQNEAQ (reference sequence). The CDR3 is made up of 15 amino acids. The CDR3 DNA reads as TGTGCCAGCAGCTTGTACAGGGGTCCCCCCTACGAGCAGTACTTC. Translation: CASSLYRGPPYEQYF.

This rearrangement joins TRBV20-1 to TRBJ1-4; a possible D gene is TRBD1 (5 bases). Germline V gene lookup returns CDR1 DFQATT and CDR2 SNEGSKA (reference sequence). The CDR3 has 11 amino acids. The CDR3 reads CAGGEAEKLFF. The DNA for the CDR3 is TGCGCCGGGGGGGAAGCGGAAAAACTGTTTTTT.

The chain has TRBV12-5 and TRBJ2-7; D may match TRBD1 or TRBD2 (5 bases each). Germline CDR1 reads LGHNT; CDR2 reads FRNRAP. The ends were cut back, 5 bases at V and 5 bases at J, with 13 bases in the middle. CDR3 size: 13 residues. The CDR3 loop is CASGLGTRDEQYV. The CDR3 DNA is TGTGCTAGTGGTCTCGGGACGCGGGACGAGCAGTACGTC.

This clonotype was recorded a few times. The chain links TRBV7-2 to TRBJ1-1; 7 nucleotides agree with TRBD1. Germline CDR1 and CDR2: SGHTA and FQGNSA. Trimming at V came to 3 bases and at J to 5 bases, leaving 6 bases not matched to a gene. The CDR3 totals 14 residues. The CDR3 reads CASSLTTGRTEAFF. CDR3 sequence (DNA): TGTGCCAGCAGCTTGACGACAGGGCGGACTGAAGCTTTCTTT.

This chain uses TRBV5-1 with TRBJ2-5; D remains unclear. The CDR3 has 13 residues. The germline V gene has CDR1 SGHRS and CDR2 YFSETQ. The V end lost 4 bases, the J end lost 2 bases, and 9 bases lay between the germline ends. CDR3 loop: CASSRRMQETQYF. CDR3 bases: TGCGCCAGCAGCAGACGGATGCAAGAGACCCAGTACTTC. Variable domain in full (rest from reference TRBV5-1 and TRBJ2-5): KAGVTQTPRYLIKTRGQQVTLSCSPISGHRSVSWYQQTPGQGLQFLFEYFSETQRNKGNFPGRFSGRQFSNSRSEMNVSTLELGDSALYLCASSRRMQETQYFGPGTRLLVL.

This CDR3 is CAISGTVSGANVLTF. The DNA of the CDR3 is TGTGCCATCAGTGGGACAGTCTCTGGGGCCAACGTCCTGACTTTC. The rearrangement uses TRBV10-3 and TRBJ2-6; maybe TRBD1 (6 bases). The germline V gene has CDR1 ENHRY and CDR2 SYGVKD. V was trimmed by 4 bases and J by 0 bases, leaving 7 bases between them. This CDR3 is built from 15 residues.